Below are 28 T cell receptor beta chains sequenced from a single sample in a study of breast tumors, draining lymph nodes, adjacent tissues. TCRdb re-called the multiplex PCR reads with MiXCR, one entry per CDR3 protein. The sample consists of about 200,000 distinct CDR3 sequences, 31% of them appearing once. Samples came from axillary lymph nodes draining the breast cancer. Material for sequencing was axillary lymph node tissue. The origin of the receptors is a female donor with breast cancer. Some clones in this sample may be carry-over from other donors' samples.

Comment on this clonotype: The conserved phenylalanine or tryptophan normally closing the CDR3 is absent here, so this likely arose from a read error. The chain links TRBV7-9 to TRBJ1-5, with 9 bases matching TRBD1. The V gene's germline CDR1 is SEHNR and CDR2 FQNEAQ (reference sequence). The ends lost 6 bases at V and 0 bases at J; junction bases unmatched: 15. The CDR3 loop spans 19 amino acids. CDR3 sequence: CASSLRPGQGGYSNQPQHS. The CDR3 nucleotides are TGTGCCAGCAGTTTGCGACCGGGACAGGGTGGTTATAGCAATCAGCCCCAGCATTCT.

In this sample, this clonotype turned up many times. The chain uses TRBV10-3 and TRBJ2-7; D uncertain. Germline CDR1 is ENHRY and CDR2 is SYGVKD. V gave up 0 bases and J gave up 7 bases, with 7 bases separating them. The CDR3 is 12 residues long. The CDR3: CAISESSWEQYF. The CDR3 bases are TGTGCCATCAGTGAGTCTTCTTGGGAGCAGTACTTC.

This clonotype was found many times. The rearrangement uses TRBV7-2 and TRBJ2-5; D call uncertain. There are 14 residues in the CDR3. V lost 1 base and J lost 8, with 14 bases in between. Germline lookup yields CDR1 SGHTA and CDR2 FQGNSA. The CDR3 spells CASSLGASRRTQYF. CDR3 bases: TGTGCCAGCAGCTTAGGGGCCTCTCGTAGAACCCAGTACTTC.

Remarks on this clonotype: Given the absence of the conserved phenylalanine or tryptophan at the CDR3 end, a read error is likely. The chain couples TRBV5-1 to TRBJ1-3, with a weak D call TRBD1 (5 bases). The CDR3 is 15 amino acids. In germline, CDR1 is SGHRS, CDR2 YFSETQ. Deletions cut 1 base from V and 0 bases from J, with 8 bases between. Here the CDR3 DNA reads TGCGCCAGCAGCTTGAGAACAGGCTCTGGAAACACCATATATCTT. Translating gives CASSLRTGSGNTIYL.

The sample holds a few counts of this clonotype. The CDR3 loop reads CASSAGEGGTQYF. For the CDR3, the DNA is TGTGCCAGCAGTGCCGGGGAAGGGGGGACCCAGTACTTC. The rearrangement uses TRBV6-1 and TRBJ2-5; TRBD1 is a possible D gene (6 bases). From germline, CDR1 is MNHNS and CDR2 SASEGT. V lost 4 bases and J lost 7, with 13 bases in between. The CDR3 covers 13 residues.

This clonotype was observed at least ten times. The chain has TRBV9 and TRBJ2-7; D gene unclear. The CDR3 spans 11 residues. Germline V gene data show CDR1 as SGDLS and CDR2 as YYNGEE. With 8 bases removed from V and 3 bases from J, the gap between germline ends came to 9 bases. The DNA of the CDR3 is TGTGCCAGACCCCTCGGCTACGAGCAGTACTTC. It is translated as CARPLGYEQYF.

This clonotype was counted many times. The rearrangement joins TRBV20-1 to TRBJ2-7; TRBD1 matches 8 bases. Germline CDR1 and CDR2: DFQATT and SNEGSKA (reference sequence). The junction had 6 bases not matched to a gene; V was cut back by 6 bases and J by 2 bases. The CDR3 runs to 13 residues. The CDR3 loop reads CSATDRATYEQYF. In DNA, the CDR3 is TGCAGTGCCACGGACAGGGCCACCTACGAGCAGTACTTC.

This clonotype was seen a single time. Lacking the conserved final phenylalanine or tryptophan, this CDR3 likely reflects a read error. This chain joins TRBV7-8 and TRBJ2-7; 8 positions match TRBD1. CDR3 length: 14 amino acids. Germline CDR1 and CDR2: SGHVS and FQNEAQ. Here the CDR3 reads CASSRQGISYEQYL. CDR3 nucleotide sequence: TGTGCCAGCAGCCGACAGGGGATCTCCTACGAACAGTACCTC.

This chain connects TRBV29-1 to TRBJ2-5, with 10 bases aligning to TRBD2. This CDR3 is built from 12 residues. J lost 12 bases, V lost 4 bases, and 8 bases had no gene match. CDR1 is SQVTM and CDR2 is ANQGSEA in the germline V gene. CDR3 DNA: TGCAGCGTTGCGGGTGGGCTAGCGGGGGAGTACTTC. Protein sequence: CSVAGGLAGEYF.

This clonotype was counted ten times or more. This chain's CDR3 is CASSSEEWYEQYF. The CDR3 DNA is TGTGCCAGCAGCTCGGAGGAGTGGTACGAGCAGTACTTC. The chain links TRBV7-9 to TRBJ2-7; a weak D match, TRBD2 (5 bases). Germline loops: CDR1 SEHNR, CDR2 FQNEAQ (reference sequence). V was cut by 4 bases and J by 4 bases, with 11 bases left in between. The CDR3 contains 13 residues.

This clonotype was observed many times. The chain links TRBV12-3 or TRBV12-4 to TRBJ2-1; tentative D call: TRBD2 (6 bases). V was cut by 1 base and J by 12 bases, with 13 bases left in between. This CDR3 has 13 residues. The CDR3 reads CASSLGWGVGQFF. The CDR3 nucleotides are TGTGCCAGCAGTTTAGGTTGGGGGGTTGGGCAGTTCTTC.

This clonotype came up many times. The rearrangement uses TRBV20-1 and TRBJ1-6; D not certain. Per the germline V gene, CDR1 is DFQATT and CDR2 is SNEGSKA (reference sequence). The CDR3 is 11 amino acids. V was pared by 0 bases and J by 14 bases, with 8 bases between. The CDR3 DNA sequence: TGCAGTGCTAGAGATACCATAGCCCTCCACTTT. Protein product: CSARDTIALHF.

This clonotype was counted at least ten times. This chain links TRBV6-2 or TRBV6-3 with TRBJ2-3; the match to TRBD2 covers 7 bases. V lost 0 bases to trimming and J lost 5 bases; unmatched junction nucleotides: 5. CDR3 size: 15 residues. Germline CDR1 MNHEY, CDR2 SVGEGT. CDR3 bases: TGTGCCAGCAGTTACTCGACTAGCAATTTAGATACGCAGTATTTT. Its protein product is CASSYSTSNLDTQYF.

This rearrangement joins TRBV7-8 to TRBJ2-5, with 7 bases identical to TRBD1. CDR3 length equals 15 residues. The V gene end was trimmed by 5 bases and the J gene end by 9 bases; junction bases not matched to a gene: 15. Germline V gives CDR1 SGHVS, CDR2 FQNEAQ. CDR3 residues: CASSDPGQPHQPQYF. The DNA of the CDR3 is TGTGCCAGCAGCGACCCGGGACAGCCCCATCAGCCCCAGTACTTC.

This clonotype was observed many times. The rearrangement links TRBV5-8 to TRBJ2-2, with D unclear. Germline CDR1 and CDR2: SGHTS and YDEGEE. The CDR3 is 16 amino acids. The V end was cut by 1 base, the J end by 0 bases, with 10 bases between. In nucleotides, the CDR3 is TGTGCCAGCAGCTTGCGCGCATACTCGAACACCGGGGAGCTGTTTTTT. Protein sequence: CASSLRAYSNTGELFF.

This clonotype was observed at least ten times. The chain employs TRBV6-6 and TRBJ2-1, with D uncertain. Per germline, CDR1 MNHNY and CDR2 SVGAGI (reference sequence). CDR3 size: 13 residues. The V end was cut by 6 bases, the J end by 4 bases, with 10 bases between. The CDR3 nucleotides are TGTGCCAGCAGCACCACCTCGTACAATGAGCAGTTCTTC. Encoded protein: CASSTTSYNEQFF.

The rearrangement joins TRBV11-2 to TRBJ2-5; 10 positions agree with TRBD2. The CDR3 spans 16 residues. Trimming took 5 bases from V and 2 from J; bases not matched to a gene: 8. Germline V gene data show CDR1 as SGHAT and CDR2 as FQNNGV. CDR3 DNA: TGTGCCAGCAGCCCCGGGACTAGCGCAACTCAAGAGACCCAGTACTTC. It translates to CASSPGTSATQETQYF.

This clonotype was found a few times. One base away lies a much larger clone, so this may be a sequencing read error. The chain recombines TRBV29-1 with TRBJ2-1, with 11 bases fitting TRBD2. Unmatched junction bases numbered 8, after V lost 4 bases and J lost 0 bases. The CDR3 contains 17 residues. The germline V gene has CDR1 SQVTM and CDR2 ANQGSEA. CDR3 in amino acids: CSVGGGTSGSSYNEQFF. CDR3 DNA: TGCAGCGTTGGGGGGGGAACTAGCGGGAGCTCCTACAATGAGCAGTTCTTC.

Points on this clonotype: As the CDR3 is not closed by the conserved phenylalanine or tryptophan, this likely results from a read error. The chain links TRBV6-4 to TRBJ2-7; D possibly corresponds to TRBD2 (6 bases). In germline, CDR1 is MRHNA, CDR2 SNTAGT. The CDR3 covers 14 residues. The CDR3 DNA reads as TGCGCCAGCAGCCTCGGGACTCTCCATTGGAAGCAGTACCTC. This sequence encodes CASSLGTLHWKQYL.

This clonotype was seen a few times. This clone may be a read error of a much larger clone one base away. The chain recombines TRBV20-1 with TRBJ2-7, with TRBD2 matching over 7 bases. Per germline, CDR1 DFQATT and CDR2 SNEGSKA (reference sequence). V lost 5 bases and J lost 2; bases outside the gene matches: 0. This CDR3 spans 11 amino acids. The CDR3 DNA reads as TGCAGTGCTGGGGGGGCCTACGAGCAGTACTTC. Its translation: CSAGGAYEQYF.

This clonotype was detected ten times or more. The CDR3 reads CASSIGAVYGYTF. The CDR3 DNA reads as TGTGCCAGTAGTATAGGGGCTGTCTATGGCTACACCTTC. The chain recombines TRBV19 with TRBJ1-2; D is uncertain. Trimming shortened V by 1 base and J by 4 bases, and 7 bases separated the two germline ends. This CDR3 has 13 amino acids. Germline lookup yields CDR1 LNHDA and CDR2 SQIVND (reference sequence).

The chain couples TRBV5-6 to TRBJ2-7, with D possibly matching TRBD2 (7 bases). Germline values: CDR1 SGHDT, CDR2 YYEEEE. The CDR3 runs to 12 residues. CDR3: CARAVGGGEQYF. CDR3 nucleotides: TGTGCTAGGGCGGTGGGAGGGGGTGAGCAGTACTTC.

This clonotype was counted ten times or more. V gene TRBV20-1 combines with J gene TRBJ2-7; TRBD2 agrees at 14 bases. From germline, CDR1 is DFQATT and CDR2 SNEGSKA (reference sequence). This CDR3 contains 14 residues. After removal of 5 bases from V and 2 bases from J, the junction contained 2 bases not matched to a gene. The CDR3: CSAGGLAGAYEQYF. DNA of the CDR3: TGCAGTGCTGGGGGACTAGCGGGGGCCTACGAGCAGTACTTC.

This clonotype came up many times. The CDR3 sequence is CASSLTGTGNEQFF. The CDR3 nucleotides read TGCGCCAGCAGCTTGACCGGGACAGGAAATGAGCAGTTCTTC. This chain connects TRBV5-1 to TRBJ2-1; 8 positions match TRBD1. Trimming at V came to 1 base and at J to 7 bases, leaving 4 bases not matched to a gene. Germline CDR1 reads SGHRS; CDR2 reads YFSETQ. The CDR3 is made up of 14 amino acids.

In DNA form, the CDR3 reads TGTGCCAGCAGTTTATTTTCGAACACTGAAGCTTTCTTT. Translation gives CASSLFSNTEAFF. The chain recombines TRBV28 with TRBJ1-1; no clear D gene. Trimming stripped 1 base from V and 1 base from J, with 4 bases between. The length of the CDR3 is 13 residues. CDR1 and CDR2 from the germline V gene are MDHEN and SYDVKM.

In its sample, this clonotype ranks as large. The CDR3 coding sequence is TGTGCCAGCAGTGAAAGAGGGGCTACGAGTTCACCCCTCCACTTT. Protein sequence: CASSERGATSSPLHF. The chain links TRBV2 to TRBJ1-6, with TRBD1 as a possible D gene (5 bases). The CDR3 is 15 residues long. Per germline, CDR1 SNHLY and CDR2 FYNNEI. Trimming took 2 bases from V and 9 from J, leaving 14 bases between them. The full variable domain, in which reference TRBV2 and TRBJ1-6 provide the parts outside the CDR3, is EPEVTQTPSHQVTQMGQEVILRCVPISNHLYFYWYRQILGQKVEFLVSFYNNEISEKSEIFDDQFSVERPDGSNFTLKIRSTKLEDSAMYFCASSERGATSSPLHFGNGTRLTVT.

This clonotype occurred a few times. The rearrangement links TRBV6-5 to TRBJ2-7; TRBD2 might be the D (5 bases). Trimming took off 5 bases at V and 3 bases at J, with 29 bases between the two ends. CDR1 and CDR2 (germline): MNHEY, SVGAGI. The CDR3 sequence is 19 residues long. The CDR3 DNA follows: TGTGCCAGCAGTCACGACCCCCTCCGAGGGTTAGAGTGGTGCTACGAGCAGTACTTC. Protein: CASSHDPLRGLEWCYEQYF.

A remark on this clonotype: This may arise from a read error, as a much more abundant clone is one base away. The chain uses TRBV18 and TRBJ2-5, with a possible D match to TRBD1 (5 bases). The germline V and J ends were trimmed by 0 bases and 7 bases, with 12 bases remaining between them. CDR1 is KGHSH and CDR2 is LQKENI in the germline V gene. This CDR3 is 14 amino acids long. CDR3 region: CASSPPGRAGTQYF. CDR3 sequence (DNA): TGTGCCAGCTCACCACCGGGCAGGGCTGGGACCCAGTACTTC. The whole variable domain, remainder taken from reference TRBV18 and TRBJ2-5, is NAGVMQNPRHLVRRRGQEARLRCSPMKGHSHVYWYRQLPEEGLKFMVYLQKENIIDESGMPKERFSAEFPKEGPSILRIQQVVRGDSAAYFCASSPPGRAGTQYFGPGTRLLVL.